The 7 T cell receptor beta chains in this list originate from one sample, sequenced in a study of CD8+CD57+ T cells in acquired aplastic anemia. Researchers used genomic DNA as the template to profile TCR beta VDJ and CDR3. TCRdb fed the reads into MiXCR, producing one record per CDR3 protein. In the table there are hundreds of thousands of distinct CDR3 sequences, about two thirds of which are singletons. Specimen: sorted CD4+, CD8+, or CD8+CD57+ T cells (not recorded which) from PBMCs. These receptors originate from a human donor in good health, serving as a control.

This clonotype was observed a single time. The chain recombines TRBV11-2 with TRBJ1-4, with D tentatively TRBD1 (6 bases). Germline CDR1 is SGHAT and CDR2 is FQNNGV. Between the trimmed V and J ends, which lost 2 bases and 5 bases, there was a span of 12 bases. This CDR3 region has 15 residues. The CDR3 nucleotides read TGTGCCAGCAGCTTACAGGGGCCGACAAATGAAAAACTGTTTTTT. This sequence encodes CASSLQGPTNEKLFF.

This rearrangement joins TRBV10-2 to TRBJ1-1, with D unclear. The CDR3 sequence is 14 residues long. The germline V gene has CDR1 WSHSY and CDR2 SAAADI. The CDR3 DNA follows: TGCTCCACCATTGGCGAAGTTGGAAACACTGAAGCTTTCTTT. This codes for CSTIGEVGNTEAFF.

This clonotype has a count of ten or more. The chain combines TRBV19 with TRBJ2-7; TRBD1 agrees at 10 bases. Germline V CDR1 and CDR2: LNHDA, SQIVND (reference sequence). This CDR3 contains 14 residues. Germline trimming cut 5 bases from V and 6 bases from J; bases unmatched to any gene: 7. The CDR3 protein is CASSPGQGPLEQYF. The CDR3 coding sequence is TGTGCCAGTAGTCCGGGACAGGGGCCACTCGAGCAGTACTTC. Variable domain in full (rest from reference TRBV19 and TRBJ2-7): DGGITQSPKYLFRKEGQNVTLSCEQNLNHDAMYWYRQDPGQGLRLIYYSQIVNDFQKGDIAEGYSVSREKKESFPLTVTSAQKNPTAFYLCASSPGQGPLEQYFGPGTRLTVT.

The chain joins TRBV5-1 to TRBJ2-7, with D possibly matching TRBD1 (5 bases). Germline CDR1 and CDR2: SGHRS and YFSETQ. Trimming removed 4 bases at V and 5 bases at J, with 16 bases between. CDR3 length equals 14 residues. The CDR3 here is CASSLTGFTDEQYF. CDR3 DNA: TGCGCCAGCAGCCTAACAGGTTTCACTGACGAGCAGTACTTC. Complete variable domain (other parts from reference TRBV5-1 and TRBJ2-7): KAGVTQTPRYLIKTRGQQVTLSCSPISGHRSVSWYQQTPGQGLQFLFEYFSETQRNKGNFPGRFSGRQFSNSRSEMNVSTLELGDSALYLCASSLTGFTDEQYFGPGTRLTVT.

V usage is TRBV20-1 and J usage is TRBJ1-2, with D tentatively TRBD1 (5 bases). Trimming pared 3 bases from V and 12 bases from J, leaving 17 bases between. Germline lookup yields CDR1 DFQATT and CDR2 SNEGSKA (reference sequence). The CDR3 runs 12 residues. The CDR3 is CSASWRGNTDTF. For the CDR3, the DNA is TGCAGTGCTAGTTGGCGGGGGAACACCGACACCTTC.

This clonotype was seen ten or more times. This rearrangement joins TRBV12-3 or TRBV12-4 to TRBJ1-5; perhaps TRBD1 as D (5 bases). The CDR3 totals 15 residues. The V and J ends lost 5 bases and 2 bases respectively, with 13 bases between them. In DNA form, the CDR3 reads TGTGCCAGCAGTCTTGACAGTAAAGGCAATCAGCCCCAGCATTTT. Translation gives CASSLDSKGNQPQHF.

The V and J genes are TRBV20-1 and TRBJ2-7; TRBD1 agrees at 7 bases. From germline, CDR1 is DFQATT and CDR2 SNEGSKA (reference sequence). This CDR3 has 12 residues. The J segment lost 7 bases and the V segment lost 5 bases, leaving 8 bases of the junction unmatched. The CDR3 DNA is TGCAGTGCTCTGGTTGGGACAGATGAGCAGTACTTC. Its protein product is CSALVGTDEQYF.